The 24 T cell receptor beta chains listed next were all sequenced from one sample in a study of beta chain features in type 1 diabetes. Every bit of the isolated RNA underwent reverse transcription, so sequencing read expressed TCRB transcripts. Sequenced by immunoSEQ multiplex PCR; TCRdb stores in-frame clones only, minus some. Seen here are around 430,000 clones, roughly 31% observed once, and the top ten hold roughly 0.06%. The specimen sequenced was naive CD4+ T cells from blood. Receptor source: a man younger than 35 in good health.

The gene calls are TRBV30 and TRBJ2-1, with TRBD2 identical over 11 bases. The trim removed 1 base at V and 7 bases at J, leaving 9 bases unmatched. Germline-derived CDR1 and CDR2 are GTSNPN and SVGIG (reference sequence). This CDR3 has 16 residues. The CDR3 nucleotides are TGTGCCTGGAGTGATTTTTCGGGGACTAGCGGTAATGAGCAGTTCTTC. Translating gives CAWSDFSGTSGNEQFF. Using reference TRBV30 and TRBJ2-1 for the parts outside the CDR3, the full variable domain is SQTIHQWPATLVQPVGSPLSLECTVEGTSNPNLYWYRQAAGRGLQLLFYSVGIGQISSEVPQNLSASRPQDRQFILSSKKLLLSDSGFYLCAWSDFSGTSGNEQFFGPGTRLTVL.

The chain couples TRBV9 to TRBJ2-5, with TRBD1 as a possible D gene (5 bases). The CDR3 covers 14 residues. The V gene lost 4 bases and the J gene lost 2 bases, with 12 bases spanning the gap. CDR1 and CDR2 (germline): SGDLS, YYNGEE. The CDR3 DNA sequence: TGTGCCAGCAGCCCCAGGGTTGGGCAAGAGACCCAGTACTTC. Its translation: CASSPRVGQETQYF.

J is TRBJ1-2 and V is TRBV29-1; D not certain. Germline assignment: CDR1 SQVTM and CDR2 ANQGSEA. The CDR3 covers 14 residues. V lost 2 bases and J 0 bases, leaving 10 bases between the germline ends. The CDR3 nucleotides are TGCAGCGTTGAAAGAAGTCAGGCTAACTATGGCTACACCTTC. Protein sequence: CSVERSQANYGYTF.

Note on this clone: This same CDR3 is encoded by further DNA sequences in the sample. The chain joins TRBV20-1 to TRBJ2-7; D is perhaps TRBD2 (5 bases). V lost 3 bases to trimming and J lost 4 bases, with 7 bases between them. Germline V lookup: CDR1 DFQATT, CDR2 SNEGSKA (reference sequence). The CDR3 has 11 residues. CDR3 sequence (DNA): TGCAGTGCTAGGGGGAGTTACGAGCAGTACTTC. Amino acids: CSARGSYEQYF.

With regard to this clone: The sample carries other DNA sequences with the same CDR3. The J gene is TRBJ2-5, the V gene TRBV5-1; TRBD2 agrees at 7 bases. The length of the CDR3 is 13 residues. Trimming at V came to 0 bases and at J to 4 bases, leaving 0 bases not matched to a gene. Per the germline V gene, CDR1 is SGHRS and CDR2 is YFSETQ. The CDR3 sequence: CASSLGGGETQYF. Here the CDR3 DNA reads TGCGCCAGCAGCTTGGGCGGGGGAGAGACCCAGTACTTC.

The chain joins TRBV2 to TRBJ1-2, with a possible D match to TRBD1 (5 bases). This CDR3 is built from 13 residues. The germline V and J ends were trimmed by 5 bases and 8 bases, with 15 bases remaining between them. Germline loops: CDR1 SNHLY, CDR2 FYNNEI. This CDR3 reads CASSNRRERGYTF. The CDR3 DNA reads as TGTGCCAGCAGTAACAGGCGGGAGCGCGGCTACACCTTC.

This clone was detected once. The CDR3 DNA reads TGTGCTAGTGGTTTGGGAGCGGGAGATACCGGGGAGCTGTTTTTT. Protein: CASGLGAGDTGELFF. This chain links TRBV12-5 with TRBJ2-2, with 8 positions matching TRBD2. The CDR3 totals 15 residues. CDR1 and CDR2 from the germline V gene are LGHNT and FRNRAP. The trim removed 1 base at V and 5 bases at J, leaving 3 bases unmatched.

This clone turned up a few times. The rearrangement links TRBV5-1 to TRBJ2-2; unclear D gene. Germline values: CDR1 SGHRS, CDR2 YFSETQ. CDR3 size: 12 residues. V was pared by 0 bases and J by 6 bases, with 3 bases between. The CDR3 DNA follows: TGCGCCAGCAGCTTGGTAGCCGGGGAGCTGTTTTTT. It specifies CASSLVAGELFF.

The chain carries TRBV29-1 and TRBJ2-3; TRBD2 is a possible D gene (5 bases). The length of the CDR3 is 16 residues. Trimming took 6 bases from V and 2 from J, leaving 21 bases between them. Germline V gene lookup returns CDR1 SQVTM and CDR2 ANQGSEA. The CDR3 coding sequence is TGCAGCGTGAAACATGACCGTCGGGGATACACAGATACGCAGTATTTT. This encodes CSVKHDRRGYTDTQYF.

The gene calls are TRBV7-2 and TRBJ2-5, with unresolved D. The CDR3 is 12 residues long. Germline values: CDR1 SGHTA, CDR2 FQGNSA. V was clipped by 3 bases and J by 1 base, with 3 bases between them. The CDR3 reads CASSFFQETQYF. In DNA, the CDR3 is TGTGCCAGCAGCTTTTTCCAAGAGACCCAGTACTTC.

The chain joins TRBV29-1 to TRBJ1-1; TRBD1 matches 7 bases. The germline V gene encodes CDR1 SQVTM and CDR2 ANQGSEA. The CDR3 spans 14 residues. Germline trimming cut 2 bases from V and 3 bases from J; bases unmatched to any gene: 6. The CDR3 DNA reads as TGCAGCGTTGAAAACCCAGGGGGACACACTGAAGCTTTCTTT. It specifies CSVENPGGHTEAFF.

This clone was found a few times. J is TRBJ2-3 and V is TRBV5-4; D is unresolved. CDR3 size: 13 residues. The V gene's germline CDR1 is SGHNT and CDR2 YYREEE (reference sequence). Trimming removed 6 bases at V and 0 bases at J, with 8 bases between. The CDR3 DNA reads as TGTGCCAGCACCCTGGGTAGCACAGATACGCAGTATTTT. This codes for CASTLGSTDTQYF.

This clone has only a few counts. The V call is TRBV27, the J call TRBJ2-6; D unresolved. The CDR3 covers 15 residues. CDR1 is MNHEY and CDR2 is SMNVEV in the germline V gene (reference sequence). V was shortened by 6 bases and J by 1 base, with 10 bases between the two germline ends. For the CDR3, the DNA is TGTGCCAGCAGACAGTGGCCATCTGGGGCCAACGTCCTGACTTTC. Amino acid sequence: CASRQWPSGANVLTF.

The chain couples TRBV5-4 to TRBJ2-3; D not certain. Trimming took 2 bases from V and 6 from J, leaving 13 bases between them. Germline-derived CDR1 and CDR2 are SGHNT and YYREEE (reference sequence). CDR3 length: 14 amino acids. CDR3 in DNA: TGTGCCAGCAGCTTAAGAAGGGCGGCGGATACGCAGTATTTT. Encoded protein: CASSLRRAADTQYF.

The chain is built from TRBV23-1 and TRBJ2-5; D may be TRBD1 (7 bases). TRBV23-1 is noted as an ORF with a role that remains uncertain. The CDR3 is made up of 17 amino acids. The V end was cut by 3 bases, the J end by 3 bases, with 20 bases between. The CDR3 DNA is TGCGCCAGCAGTCAGCAGCATTTCGGAGGGGGCGAAGAGACCCAGTACTTC. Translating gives CASSQQHFGGGEETQYF.

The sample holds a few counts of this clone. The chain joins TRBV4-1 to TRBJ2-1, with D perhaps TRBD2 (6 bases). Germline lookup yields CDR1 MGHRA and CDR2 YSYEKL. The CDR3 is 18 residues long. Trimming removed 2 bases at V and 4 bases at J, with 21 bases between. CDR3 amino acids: CASSQPLGRERGYNEQFF. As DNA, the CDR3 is TGCGCCAGCAGCCAACCCTTGGGTCGGGAGAGGGGTTACAATGAGCAGTTCTTC.

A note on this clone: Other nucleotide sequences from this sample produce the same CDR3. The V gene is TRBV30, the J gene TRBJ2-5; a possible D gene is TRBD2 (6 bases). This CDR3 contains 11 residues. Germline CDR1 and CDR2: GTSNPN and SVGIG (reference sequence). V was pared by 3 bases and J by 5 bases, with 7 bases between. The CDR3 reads CAWSGGETQYF. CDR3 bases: TGTGCCTGGAGCGGAGGGGAGACCCAGTACTTC.

Written as DNA, the CDR3 is TGTGCCAGCAGCAAGAACGGGAGCTCCTACGAGCAGTACTTC. It translates to CASSKNGSSYEQYF. The chain couples TRBV21-1 to TRBJ2-7; no check of the table's D call, TRBD2, against the DNA was made. TRBV21-1 counts as a pseudogene. CDR3 length equals 14 residues.

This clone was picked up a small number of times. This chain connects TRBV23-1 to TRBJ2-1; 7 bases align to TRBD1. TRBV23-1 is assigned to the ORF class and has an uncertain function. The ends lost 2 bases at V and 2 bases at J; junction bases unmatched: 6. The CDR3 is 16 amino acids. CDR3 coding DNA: TGCGCCAGCAGTCAACTAGACAGGGACACCTACAATGAGCAGTTCTTC. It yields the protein CASSQLDRDTYNEQFF.

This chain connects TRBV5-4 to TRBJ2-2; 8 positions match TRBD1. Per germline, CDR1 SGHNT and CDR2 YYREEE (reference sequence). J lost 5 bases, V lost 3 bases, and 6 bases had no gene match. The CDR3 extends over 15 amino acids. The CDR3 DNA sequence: TGTGCCAGCAGCTCGAGGACAGGGTGGACCGGGGAGCTGTTTTTT. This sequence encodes CASSSRTGWTGELFF. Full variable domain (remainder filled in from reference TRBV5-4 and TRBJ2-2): ETGVTQSPTHLIKTRGQQVTLRCSSQSGHNTVSWYQQALGQGPQFIFQYYREEENGRGNFPPRFSGLQFPNYSSELNVNALELDDSALYLCASSSRTGWTGELFFGEGSRLTVL.

CDR3: CASSQVVLLGANTIYF. In DNA, the CDR3 is TGCGCCAGCAGCCAAGTCGTTTTGCTGGGCGCCAACACCATATATTTT. V and J are TRBV4-1 and TRBJ1-3; D is unclear. CDR1 and CDR2 from the germline V gene are MGHRA and YSYEKL. Trimming took off 1 base at V and 7 bases at J, with 17 bases between the two ends. The CDR3 is made up of 16 amino acids.

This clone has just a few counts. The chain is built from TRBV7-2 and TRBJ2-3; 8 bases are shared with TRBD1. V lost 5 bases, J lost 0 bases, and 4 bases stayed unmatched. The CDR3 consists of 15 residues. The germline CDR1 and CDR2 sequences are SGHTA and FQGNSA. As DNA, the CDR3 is TGTGCCAGCAGCCTCCGGACAGGGAGCACAGATACGCAGTATTTT. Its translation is CASSLRTGSTDTQYF.

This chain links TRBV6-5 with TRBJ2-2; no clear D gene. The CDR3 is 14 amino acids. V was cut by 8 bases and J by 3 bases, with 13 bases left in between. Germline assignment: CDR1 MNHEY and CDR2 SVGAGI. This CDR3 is CASSRGVHTGELFF. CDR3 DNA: TGTGCCAGCTCCCGAGGAGTTCACACCGGGGAGCTGTTTTTT.

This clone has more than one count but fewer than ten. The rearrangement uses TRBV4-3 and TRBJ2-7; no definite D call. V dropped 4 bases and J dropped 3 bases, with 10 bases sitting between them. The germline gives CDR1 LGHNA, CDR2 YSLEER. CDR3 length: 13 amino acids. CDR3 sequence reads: CASSPQRSYEQYF. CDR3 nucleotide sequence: TGCGCCAGCAGCCCCCAAAGGAGCTACGAGCAGTACTTC.